Presented here are 3 T cell receptor beta chains from one specimen sequenced in a study of blood T cell repertoires in COVID-19. The assay was immunoSEQ multiplex PCR, and TCRdb's table has in-frame clones only and misses some. The sample has some 110,000 clones, approximately 90% seen once. What was sequenced was peripheral blood. The source is a human donor in a cohort sampled during active COVID-19.

This clone was observed a handful of times. This chain links TRBV29-1 with TRBJ2-1, with D perhaps matching TRBD1 (6 bases). Trimming cost V 2 bases and J 2 bases, with 10 bases left between them. CDR3 length: 14 amino acids. Germline lookup yields CDR1 SQVTM and CDR2 ANQGSEA. The CDR3 protein is CSVETGLTYNEQFF. CDR3 DNA: TGCAGCGTTGAAACAGGGTTGACCTACAATGAGCAGTTCTTC.

The chain recombines TRBV18 with TRBJ1-6, with TRBD1 matching over 10 bases. Germline V CDR1 and CDR2: KGHSH, LQKENI. The CDR3 runs 17 residues. V shed 4 bases, J shed 2 bases, and the junction held 5 bases outside the gene matches. The CDR3 nucleotides are TGTGCCAGCTCACGATCGACAGGGGGCACCTATAATTCACCCCTCCACTTT. This codes for CASSRSTGGTYNSPLHF.

This clone was observed a few times. This sequence joins TRBV3-1 (or the pseudogene TRBV3-2) and TRBJ1-5, with D unclear. Germline V CDR1 and CDR2: LGHDT, YNNKEL (reference sequence). With 3 bases removed from V and 10 bases from J, the gap between germline ends came to 16 bases. The CDR3 length is 14 residues. For the CDR3, the DNA is TGTGCCAGCAGCCAGGGCAAGGAGGATCTTCCCCAGCATTTT. It codes for CASSQGKEDLPQHF.